One and the same sample provided the 27 T cell receptor beta chains below, sequenced in a study of cytomegalovirus exposure and HLA in healthy donors. Researchers ran the PCR with 60 Vbeta and 13 Jbeta primers. The method was immunoSEQ multiplex PCR; TCRdb's version includes in-frame clones alone and lacks a portion of them. The sample lists over 250,000 clones; 86% were seen once. Sequencing input: PBMCs. The receptors here all came from a middle-aged man in good health and CMV-seropositive.

The CDR3 DNA is TGCGCCAGCAGCCCCGGGACAGGGGGCAATCAGCCCCAGCATTTT. Its protein is CASSPGTGGNQPQHF. This chain links TRBV5-1 with TRBJ1-5; the match to TRBD1 covers 10 bases. Unmatched junction bases numbered 3, after V lost 4 bases and J lost 2 bases. There are 15 residues in the CDR3. The germline gives CDR1 SGHRS, CDR2 YFSETQ.

The rearrangement joins TRBV28 to TRBJ2-5; D not certain. Per germline, CDR1 MDHEN and CDR2 SYDVKM. Trimming stripped 6 bases from V and 0 bases from J, with 14 bases between. The CDR3 runs 15 residues. The CDR3 region is CASRKQAPYQETQYF. The CDR3 DNA reads as TGTGCCAGCAGAAAGCAGGCTCCGTACCAAGAGACCCAGTACTTC.

The chain has TRBV4-2 and TRBJ2-1; 9 bases match TRBD2. Germline V gene sequence: CDR1 LGHNA, CDR2 YNFKEQ. This CDR3 comprises 16 residues. V was clipped by 8 bases and J by 3 bases; unmatched bases: 11. Written as DNA, the CDR3 is TGTGCCAGCCAGGAGACTAGCGGAAAAATCTACAATGAGCAGTTCTTC. Translated: CASQETSGKIYNEQFF.

In this sample, this clone turned up a few times. The chain carries TRBV6-6 and TRBJ1-5; D is uncertain. The CDR3 spans 11 residues. In germline, CDR1 is MNHNY, CDR2 SVGAGI (reference sequence). V lost 6 bases to trimming and J lost 7 bases, with 7 bases between them. CDR3 in amino acids: CASSPGQPQHF. CDR3 DNA: TGTGCCAGCAGCCCGGGGCAGCCCCAGCATTTT.

This clone was seen a single time. The chain recombines TRBV4-3 with TRBJ2-1; 9 positions match TRBD2. Germline-derived CDR1 and CDR2 are LGHNA and YSLEER. The CDR3 is 16 amino acids. Unmatched junction bases numbered 13, after V lost 7 bases and J lost 6 bases. The CDR3 sequence is CASTLGAGGPFNEQFF. The CDR3 DNA reads TGCGCCAGCACGCTAGGGGCGGGAGGGCCATTCAATGAGCAGTTCTTC.

V is TRBV2 and J is TRBJ2-3, with D hard to call. Germline values: CDR1 SNHLY, CDR2 FYNNEI. Deletions cut 4 bases from V and 1 base from J, with 6 bases between. This CDR3 region has 13 residues. The CDR3 protein is CASSGLRTDTQYF. The CDR3 region has the DNA TGTGCCAGCAGTGGACTCCGCACAGATACGCAGTATTTT. Based on the CDR3 plus reference TRBV2 and TRBJ2-3, the full variable domain is EPEVTQTPSHQVTQMGQEVILRCVPISNHLYFYWYRQILGQKVEFLVSFYNNEISEKSEIFDDQFSVERPDGSNFTLKIRSTKLEDSAMYFCASSGLRTDTQYFGPGTRLTVL.

The rearrangement links TRBV7-2 to TRBJ2-2, with D perhaps TRBD2 (6 bases). Trimming removed 1 base at V and 2 bases at J, with 11 bases between. Per germline, CDR1 SGHTA and CDR2 FQGNSA. This CDR3 has 16 amino acids. CDR3 nucleotides: TGTGCCAGCAGCTTAGTGAGCGGGCTTAACACCGGGGAGCTGTTTTTT. Translating gives CASSLVSGLNTGELFF. Filled out from reference TRBV7-2 and TRBJ2-2, the complete variable domain reads GAGVSQSPSNKVTEKGKDVELRCDPISGHTALYWYRQSLGQGLEFLIYFQGNSAPDKSGLPSDRFSAERTGGSVSTLTIQRTQQEDSAVYLCASSLVSGLNTGELFFGEGSRLTVL.

This chain links TRBV18 with TRBJ2-5, with 10 nucleotides matching TRBD1. Trimming took 4 bases from V and 3 from J; bases not matched to a gene: 2. The CDR3 totals 14 residues. Germline V lookup: CDR1 KGHSH, CDR2 LQKENI. This CDR3 reads CASSQGTGEETQYF. CDR3 nucleotides: TGTGCCAGCTCACAAGGGACAGGGGAAGAGACCCAGTACTTC.

This rearrangement joins TRBV5-1 to TRBJ2-1; 10 bases are a match to TRBD2. The CDR3 covers 15 residues. V shed 1 base and J 9 bases; nucleotides not matched to a gene: 7. Germline CDR1 is SGHRS and CDR2 is YFSETQ. CDR3 in amino acids: CASSLLAAGGGEQFF. For the CDR3, the DNA is TGCGCCAGCAGCTTGTTAGCAGCGGGAGGGGGTGAGCAGTTCTTC.

V usage is TRBV28 and J usage is TRBJ1-4; 7 positions match TRBD1. The CDR3 is 14 residues long. V lost 5 bases, J lost 8 bases, and 8 bases stayed unmatched. Germline V lookup: CDR1 MDHEN, CDR2 SYDVKM. CDR3 region: CASSRGGGWEKLFF. CDR3 nucleotide sequence: TGTGCCAGCAGTCGAGGGGGCGGCTGGGAAAAACTGTTTTTT. The full variable domain, rest sourced from reference TRBV28 and TRBJ1-4, is DVKVTQSSRYLVKRTGEKVFLECVQDMDHENMFWYRQDPGLGLRLIYFSYDVKMKEKGDIPEGYSVSREKKERFSLILESASTNQTSMYLCASSRGGGWEKLFFGSGTQLSVL.

This chain connects TRBV29-1 to TRBJ2-5; D gene uncertain. The J call may be in error: the DNA end matches TRBJ2-7 better. Germline lookup yields CDR1 SQVTM and CDR2 ANQGSEA. This CDR3 contains 11 residues. The DNA of the CDR3 is TGCAGCGTTGAACAGGACTACGAGCAGTACTTC. This translates into CSVEQDYEQYF.

The chain joins TRBV11-2 to TRBJ2-7; a weak D match, TRBD1 (6 bases). This CDR3 comprises 16 residues. Trimming pared 5 bases from V and 7 bases from J, leaving 24 bases between. Germline V lookup: CDR1 SGHAT, CDR2 FQNNGV. In DNA, the CDR3 is TGTGCCAGCAGCCAATTGAGGGGGAATCATTCGGGAGAGCAGTACTTC. This encodes CASSQLRGNHSGEQYF.

The chain recombines TRBV19 with TRBJ2-6; 10 nucleotides match TRBD2. With V trimmed by 3 bases and J by 0 bases, 5 bases remained unmatched. CDR3 length: 18 amino acids. Germline V gene sequence: CDR1 LNHDA, CDR2 SQIVND (reference sequence). In nucleotides, the CDR3 is TGTGCCAGTAGTATCGCAGGACTAGCGGTCTCTGGGGCCAACGTCCTGACTTTC. Amino acid sequence: CASSIAGLAVSGANVLTF.

V and J are TRBV28 and TRBJ1-2; 7 nucleotides match TRBD1. Germline values: CDR1 MDHEN, CDR2 SYDVKM. With V trimmed by 4 bases and J by 0 bases, 8 bases remained unmatched. The CDR3 length is 16 residues. The CDR3 DNA is TGTGCCAGCAGTTCCCCCGGGACAGACACTAACTATGGCTACACCTTC. This gives the protein CASSSPGTDTNYGYTF.

This clone occurred once. The chain couples TRBV4-1 to TRBJ2-1; 7 nucleotides agree with TRBD2. The germline CDR1 and CDR2 sequences are MGHRA and YSYEKL. J gave up 9 bases and V 0 bases, and 11 bases lay outside the gene matches. This CDR3 comprises 16 residues. CDR3 nucleotides: TGCGCCAGCAGCCAAGATGGTGGTAGGGACTACGGTGAGCAGTTCTTC. This translates into CASSQDGGRDYGEQFF.

The chain couples TRBV5-5 to TRBJ1-1; TRBD1 might be the D (6 bases). CDR1 is SGHKS and CDR2 is YYEKEE in the germline V gene (reference sequence). The CDR3 extends over 13 amino acids. Deletions cut 2 bases from V and 5 bases from J, with 10 bases between. The CDR3 sequence is CASSLQGRTEAFF. The CDR3 DNA reads as TGTGCCAGCAGCTTACAGGGTAGGACTGAAGCTTTCTTT.

The V gene is TRBV19, the J gene TRBJ2-4; 7 positions agree with TRBD1. Germline-derived CDR1 and CDR2 are LNHDA and SQIVND (reference sequence). CDR3 size: 14 residues. V was pared by 6 bases and J by 4 bases, with 6 bases of the junction left unmatched. CDR3 sequence: CASRQPGQKNIQYF. The DNA of the CDR3 is TGTGCCAGTAGGCAACCGGGACAGAAAAACATTCAGTACTTC.

This chain connects TRBV5-1 to TRBJ1-2; the D is unclear. This CDR3 spans 15 amino acids. The ends were cut back, 0 bases at V and 0 bases at J, with 9 bases in the middle. Germline V gives CDR1 SGHRS, CDR2 YFSETQ. The CDR3 sequence is CASSLAPVANYGYTF. CDR3 DNA: TGCGCCAGCAGCTTGGCCCCCGTAGCTAACTATGGCTACACCTTC.

This chain links TRBV11-2 with TRBJ2-2, with D perhaps matching TRBD2 (6 bases). Germline values: CDR1 SGHAT, CDR2 FQNNGV. The CDR3 is 13 residues long. Trimming shortened V by 5 bases and J by 5 bases, and 9 bases separated the two germline ends. The CDR3 bases are TGTGCCAGCAGCCGGCGGGAAACCGGGGAGCTGTTTTTT. It codes for CASSRRETGELFF.

This chain links TRBV27 with TRBJ2-7; 7 positions agree with TRBD1. This CDR3 comprises 14 residues. CDR1 and CDR2 (germline): MNHEY, SMNVEV (reference sequence). V lost 3 bases, J lost 2 bases, and 4 bases stayed unmatched. CDR3 amino acids: CASSFGTDPYEQYF. The CDR3 region has the DNA TGTGCCAGCAGTTTCGGGACAGACCCCTACGAGCAGTACTTC.

The chain links TRBV9 to TRBJ2-3; 10 nucleotides match TRBD2. This CDR3 has 14 amino acids. Germline V gene lookup returns CDR1 SGDLS and CDR2 YYNGEE. J was trimmed by 4 bases and V by 3 bases; bases with no gene match: 2. The CDR3 coding sequence is TGTGCCAGCAGCGCAGCGGGAGGGGCAGATACGCAGTATTTT. Its translation is CASSAAGGADTQYF.

This rearrangement joins TRBV7-2 to TRBJ2-7, with 9 nucleotides matching TRBD2. Germline V gene lookup returns CDR1 SGHTA and CDR2 FQGNSA. V dropped 2 bases and J dropped 6; count of bases not matched to a gene: 8. CDR3 length equals 15 residues. CDR3 bases: TGTGCCAGCAGCTTAAGGGCGGGAGGGCCGGGCGAGCAGTACTTC. Protein sequence: CASSLRAGGPGEQYF.

This chain uses TRBV5-1 with TRBJ2-3; 8 bases are a match to TRBD1. Trimming cost V 4 bases and J 2 bases; bases outside gene matches: 6. Germline V lookup: CDR1 SGHRS, CDR2 YFSETQ. The CDR3 consists of 15 residues. Written as DNA, the CDR3 is TGCGCCAGCAGCCAGACAGGGGCCTACACAGATACGCAGTATTTT. Encoded protein: CASSQTGAYTDTQYF.

The rearrangement uses TRBV2 and TRBJ2-2, with 7 bases identical to TRBD2. The CDR3 runs 17 residues. Unmatched junction bases numbered 11, after V lost 6 bases and J lost 1 base. Germline V gene sequence: CDR1 SNHLY, CDR2 FYNNEI. The CDR3 region is CASRAGVIERNTGELFF. In DNA, the CDR3 is TGTGCCAGCAGGGCGGGAGTAATTGAGAGGAACACCGGGGAGCTGTTTTTT.

The CDR3 region is CASSLLGYGYTF. In DNA form, the CDR3 reads TGTGCCAGCAGTTTGCTAGGCTATGGCTACACCTTC. V is TRBV28 and J is TRBJ1-2; no firm D call. The CDR3 is made up of 12 amino acids. The V end lost 3 bases, the J end lost 4 bases, and 6 bases lay between the germline ends. Germline values: CDR1 MDHEN, CDR2 SYDVKM.

This sequence joins TRBV7-2 and TRBJ2-5; TRBD1 matches at 7 bases. Per the germline V gene, CDR1 is SGHTA and CDR2 is FQGNSA. The CDR3 extends over 14 amino acids. V lost 4 bases to trimming and J lost 5 bases; unmatched junction nucleotides: 7. The CDR3 is CASSSLTGRETQYF. Written as DNA, the CDR3 is TGTGCCAGCAGCTCGCTGACAGGGCGGGAGACCCAGTACTTC.

J is TRBJ2-7 and V is TRBV7-9; 7 nucleotides agree with TRBD1. The CDR3 length is 17 residues. V trimming: 5 bases; J trimming: 3 bases; junction bases outside the gene matches: 16. CDR1 is SEHNR, CDR2 FQNEAQ, per germline (reference sequence). CDR3 region: CASSAPLGQAIIYEQYF. The CDR3 DNA follows: TGTGCCAGCAGCGCCCCTCTAGGACAGGCGATCATCTACGAGCAGTACTTC.